The clone carrying this TCR beta chain was seen many times. Its specificity is unknown. From germline, CDR1 is LGHDT and CDR2 YNNKEL (reference sequence). V was shortened by 3 bases and J by 0 bases, with 8 bases between the two germline ends. This CDR3 is built from 14 residues. The data belong to a study of T cells in Graves' hyperthyroidism and ophthalmopathy. Overall study: It was at initial diagnosis, before any treatment, that peripheral blood was collected.

The TCR beta CDR3 regions underwent amplification using RNA transcripts as the source. With the HTBI primer set, the TCR CDR3 went through a first round of RT-PCR. Each CDR3 protein is one row after TCRdb ran MiXCR on the multiplex PCR reads. The sample contains hundreds of thousands of distinct CDR3 sequences, approximately 13% of which appear only once. Orbital computed tomography, thyroid ultrasound, serum thyroxine and TRAb, and clinical symptoms together informed the diagnoses. Findings and limits, study-wide: Appearing also in blood were most of the thyroid clonotypes expanded above 0.001. The authors' 13 V-J model separated ophthalmopathy from stable hyperthyroidism.

Sequenced material: blood. The chain joins TRBV3-1 to TRBJ1-2, with D unresolved. The sequence was collected from a woman aged 18-29 years with Graves' hyperthyroidism. CDR3 sequence reads: CASSHDRTNYGYTF. DNA for the CDR3: TGTGCCAGCAGCCACGACCGAACTAACTATGGCTACACCTTC.